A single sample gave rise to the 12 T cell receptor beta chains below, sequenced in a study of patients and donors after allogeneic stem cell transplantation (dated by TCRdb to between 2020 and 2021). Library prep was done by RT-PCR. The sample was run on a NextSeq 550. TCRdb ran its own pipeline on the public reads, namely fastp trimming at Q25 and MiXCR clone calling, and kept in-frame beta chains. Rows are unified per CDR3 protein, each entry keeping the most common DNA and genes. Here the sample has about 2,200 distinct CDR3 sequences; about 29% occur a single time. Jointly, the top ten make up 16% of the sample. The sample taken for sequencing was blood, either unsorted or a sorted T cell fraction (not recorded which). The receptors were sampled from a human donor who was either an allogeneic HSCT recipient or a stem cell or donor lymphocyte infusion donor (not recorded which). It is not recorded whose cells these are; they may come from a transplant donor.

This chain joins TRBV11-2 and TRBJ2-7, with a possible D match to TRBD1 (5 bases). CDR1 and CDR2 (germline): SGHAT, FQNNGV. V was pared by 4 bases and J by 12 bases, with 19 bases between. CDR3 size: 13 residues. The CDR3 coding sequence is TGTGCCAGCAGCTGCAGGACACCCCTCAGGCGGTACGTC. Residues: CASSCRTPLRRYV.

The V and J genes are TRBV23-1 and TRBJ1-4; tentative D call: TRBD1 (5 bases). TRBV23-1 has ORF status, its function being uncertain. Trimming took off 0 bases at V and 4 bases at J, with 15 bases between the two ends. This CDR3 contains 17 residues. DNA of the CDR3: TGCGCCAGCAGTCAATCACGGGGTCGACAGAGTAATGAAAAACTGTTTTTT. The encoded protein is CASSQSRGRQSNEKLFF.

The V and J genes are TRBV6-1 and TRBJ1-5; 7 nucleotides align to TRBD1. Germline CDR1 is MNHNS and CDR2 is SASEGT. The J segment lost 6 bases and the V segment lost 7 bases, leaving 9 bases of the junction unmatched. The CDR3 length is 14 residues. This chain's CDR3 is CASTNTGEGQPQHF. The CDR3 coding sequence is TGTGCCAGCACCAATACAGGGGAGGGTCAGCCCCAGCATTTT.

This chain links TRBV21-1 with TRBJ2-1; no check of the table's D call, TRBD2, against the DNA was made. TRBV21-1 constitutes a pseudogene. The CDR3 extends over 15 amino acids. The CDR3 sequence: CASSTTGGVYNEQFF. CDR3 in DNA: TGTGCCAGCAGCACTACTGGCGGGGTCTACAATGAGCAGTTCTTC.

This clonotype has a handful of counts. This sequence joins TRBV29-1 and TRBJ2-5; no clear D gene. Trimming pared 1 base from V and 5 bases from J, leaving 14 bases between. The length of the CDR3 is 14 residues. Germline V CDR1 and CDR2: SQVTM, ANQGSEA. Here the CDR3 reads CSVEALFTTETQYF. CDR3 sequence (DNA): TGCAGCGTTGAAGCACTCTTTACTACGGAGACCCAGTACTTC.

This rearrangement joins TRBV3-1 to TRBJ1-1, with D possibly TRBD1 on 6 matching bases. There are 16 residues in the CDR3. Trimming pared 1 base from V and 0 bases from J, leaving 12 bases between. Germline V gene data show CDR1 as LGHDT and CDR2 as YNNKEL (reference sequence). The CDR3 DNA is TGTGCCAGCAGCCAAGCACAGGGTGCCGTGAACACTGAAGCTTTCTTT. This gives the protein CASSQAQGAVNTEAFF.

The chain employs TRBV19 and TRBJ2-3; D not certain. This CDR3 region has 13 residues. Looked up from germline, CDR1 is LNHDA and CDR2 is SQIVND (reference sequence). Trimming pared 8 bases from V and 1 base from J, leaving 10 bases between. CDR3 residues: CASYGWGTDTQYF. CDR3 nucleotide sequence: TGTGCCAGTTACGGGTGGGGCACAGATACGCAGTATTTT.

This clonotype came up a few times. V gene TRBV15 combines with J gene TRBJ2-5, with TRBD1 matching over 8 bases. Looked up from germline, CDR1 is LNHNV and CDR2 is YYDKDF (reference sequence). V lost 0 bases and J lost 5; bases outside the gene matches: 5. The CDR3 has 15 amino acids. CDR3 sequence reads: CATSRDGGQAETQYF. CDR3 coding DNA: TGTGCCACCAGCAGAGATGGGGGACAGGCGGAGACCCAGTACTTC.

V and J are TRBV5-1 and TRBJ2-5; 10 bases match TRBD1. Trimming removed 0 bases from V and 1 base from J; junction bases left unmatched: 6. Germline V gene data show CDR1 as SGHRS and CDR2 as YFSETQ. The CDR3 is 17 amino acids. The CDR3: CASSLAGTGEGQETQYF. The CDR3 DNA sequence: TGCGCCAGCAGCTTGGCCGGGACAGGGGAGGGCCAAGAGACCCAGTACTTC.

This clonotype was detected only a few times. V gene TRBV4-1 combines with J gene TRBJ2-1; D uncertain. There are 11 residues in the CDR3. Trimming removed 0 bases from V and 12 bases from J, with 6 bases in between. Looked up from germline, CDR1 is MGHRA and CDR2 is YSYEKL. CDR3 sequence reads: CASSQDRAQFF. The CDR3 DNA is TGCGCCAGCAGCCAAGATCGGGCGCAGTTCTTC.

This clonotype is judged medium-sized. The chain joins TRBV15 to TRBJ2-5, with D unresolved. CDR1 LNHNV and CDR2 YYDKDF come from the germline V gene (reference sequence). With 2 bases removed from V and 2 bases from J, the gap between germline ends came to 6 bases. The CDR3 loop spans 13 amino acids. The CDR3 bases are TGTGCCACCAGCAGACCCCCGCAAGAGACCCAGTACTTC. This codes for CATSRPPQETQYF.

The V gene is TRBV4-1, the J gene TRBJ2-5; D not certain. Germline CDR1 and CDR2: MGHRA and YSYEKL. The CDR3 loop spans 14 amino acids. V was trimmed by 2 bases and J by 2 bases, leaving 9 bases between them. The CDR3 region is CASSQNPLQETQYF. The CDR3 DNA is TGCGCCAGCAGCCAAAACCCGCTTCAAGAGACCCAGTACTTC.